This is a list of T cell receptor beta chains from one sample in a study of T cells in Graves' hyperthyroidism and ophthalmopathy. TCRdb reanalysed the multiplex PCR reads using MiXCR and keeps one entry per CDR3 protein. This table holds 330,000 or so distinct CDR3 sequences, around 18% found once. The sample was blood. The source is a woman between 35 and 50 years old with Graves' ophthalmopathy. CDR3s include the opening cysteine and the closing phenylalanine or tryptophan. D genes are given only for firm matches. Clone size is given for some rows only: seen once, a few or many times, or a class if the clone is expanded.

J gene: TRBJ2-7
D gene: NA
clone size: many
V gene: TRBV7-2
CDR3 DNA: TGTGCCAGCAGCTTAGCTGGTGGGAGTGCCGACGAGCAGTACTTC
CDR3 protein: CASSLAGGSADEQYF

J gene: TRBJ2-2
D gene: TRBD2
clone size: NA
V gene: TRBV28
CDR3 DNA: TGTGCCAGCAGTTTAGGTAGCGGGAAGAACACCGGGGAGCTGTTTTTT
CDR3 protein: CASSLGSGKNTGELFF

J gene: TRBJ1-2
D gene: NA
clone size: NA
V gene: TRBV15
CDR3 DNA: TGTGCCACCAGCAGTCCCACAGGGAACTATGGCTACACCTTC
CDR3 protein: CATSSPTGNYGYTF

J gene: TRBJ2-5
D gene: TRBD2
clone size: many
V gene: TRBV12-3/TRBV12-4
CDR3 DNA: TGTGCCAGCGGACTAGCTTTCGAGACCCAGTACTTC
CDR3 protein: CASGLAFETQYF

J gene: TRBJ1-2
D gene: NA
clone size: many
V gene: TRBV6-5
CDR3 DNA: TGTGCCAGCACACTAGGAACGGGTGGGGGCTACACCTTC
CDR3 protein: CASTLGTGGGYTF

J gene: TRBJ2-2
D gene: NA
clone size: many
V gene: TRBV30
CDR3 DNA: TGTGCCTGGAGTTTAATGGCCGGGGAGCTGTTTTTT
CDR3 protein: CAWSLMAGELFF

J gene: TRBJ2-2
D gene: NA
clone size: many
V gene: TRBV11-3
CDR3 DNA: TGTGCCAGCAGCTTATTTTTGCAGACTAATCCAAACACCGGGGAGCTGTTTTTT
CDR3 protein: CASSLFLQTNPNTGELFF

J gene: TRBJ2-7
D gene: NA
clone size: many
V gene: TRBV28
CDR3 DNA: TGTGCCAGCAGTTTTGAGGGAGTGGGTTCCTACGAGCAGTACTTC
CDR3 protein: CASSFEGVGSYEQYF

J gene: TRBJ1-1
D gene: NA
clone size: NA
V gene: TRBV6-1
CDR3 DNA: TGTGCCAGCAGCAAGAGCTCCTCCACAGAAAACACTGAAGCTTTCTTT
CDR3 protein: CASSKSSSTENTEAFF

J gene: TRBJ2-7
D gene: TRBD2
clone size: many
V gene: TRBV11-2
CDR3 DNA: TGTGCCAGCAGCTTAGACGCCCTAGCGGGAATCTACGAGCAGTACTTC
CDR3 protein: CASSLDALAGIYEQYF

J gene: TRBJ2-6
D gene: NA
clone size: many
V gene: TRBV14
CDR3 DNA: TGTGCCAGCAGCCCGACTGCCAGGGCAACTGGGGCCAACGTCCTGACTTTC
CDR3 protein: CASSPTARATGANVLTF

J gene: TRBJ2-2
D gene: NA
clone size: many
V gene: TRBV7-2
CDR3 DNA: TGTGCCAGCAGCCTAGGGCGTGGCGGGGAGCTGTTTTTT
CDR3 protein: CASSLGRGGELFF

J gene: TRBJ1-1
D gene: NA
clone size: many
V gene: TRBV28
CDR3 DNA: TGTGCCAGCAGTTTCTTGGGCATCTCGAACACTGAAGCTTTCTTT
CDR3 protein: CASSFLGISNTEAFF

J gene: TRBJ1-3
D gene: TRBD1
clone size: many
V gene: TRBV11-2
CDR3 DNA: TGTGCCAGCAGCGAGCAGGGGGCATCGGGAAACACCATATATTTT
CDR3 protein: CASSEQGASGNTIYF

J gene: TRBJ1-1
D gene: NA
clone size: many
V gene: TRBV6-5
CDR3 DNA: TGTGCCAGCAGTTACCGGGCCCCACCTATGAACACTGAAGCTTTCTTT
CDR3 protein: CASSYRAPPMNTEAFF

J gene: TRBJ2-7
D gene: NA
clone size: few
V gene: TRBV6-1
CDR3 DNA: TGTGCCAGCAGTGAAACGTTATCGAGCGCGATGGAGGGTTACGAGCAGTACTTC
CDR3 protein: CASSETLSSAMEGYEQYF

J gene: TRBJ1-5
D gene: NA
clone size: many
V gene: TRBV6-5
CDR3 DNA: TGTGCCAGCAGTTACTCGAGCGAGGGACTCAGAGGTCAGCCCCAGCATTTT
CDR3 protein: CASSYSSEGLRGQPQHF

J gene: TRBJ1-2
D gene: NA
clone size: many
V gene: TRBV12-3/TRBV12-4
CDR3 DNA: TGTGCCAGCCGGGGGTCCGGGGGCGATAACTATGGCTACACCTTC
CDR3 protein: CASRGSGGDNYGYTF

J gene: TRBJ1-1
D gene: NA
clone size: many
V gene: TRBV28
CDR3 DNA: TGTGCCAGCAGTTTTAATCAGATGAACACTGAAGCTTTCTTT
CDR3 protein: CASSFNQMNTEAFF

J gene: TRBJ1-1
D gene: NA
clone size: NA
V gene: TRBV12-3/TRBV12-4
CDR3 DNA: TGTGCCAGCAGTTTTCGAGCCGGCTCTGACGCCCAGGGTGCTTTCTTT
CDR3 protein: CASSFRAGSDAQGAFF

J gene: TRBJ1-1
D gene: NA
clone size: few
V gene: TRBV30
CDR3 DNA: TGTGCCTGGAGTGTATCACTGCGGGGGCACACTGAAGCTTTCTTT
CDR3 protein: CAWSVSLRGHTEAFF

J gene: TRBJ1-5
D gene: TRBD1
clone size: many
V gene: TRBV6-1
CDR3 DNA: TGTGCCAGCAGTGGGGGACAGGGGGCGCGTCAGCCCCAGCATTTT
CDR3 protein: CASSGGQGARQPQHF

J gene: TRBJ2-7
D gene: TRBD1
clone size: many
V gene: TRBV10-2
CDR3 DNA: TGCGCCAGCGGCTCCGGGACAGGAGTCGAGCAGTACTTC
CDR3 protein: CASGSGTGVEQYF